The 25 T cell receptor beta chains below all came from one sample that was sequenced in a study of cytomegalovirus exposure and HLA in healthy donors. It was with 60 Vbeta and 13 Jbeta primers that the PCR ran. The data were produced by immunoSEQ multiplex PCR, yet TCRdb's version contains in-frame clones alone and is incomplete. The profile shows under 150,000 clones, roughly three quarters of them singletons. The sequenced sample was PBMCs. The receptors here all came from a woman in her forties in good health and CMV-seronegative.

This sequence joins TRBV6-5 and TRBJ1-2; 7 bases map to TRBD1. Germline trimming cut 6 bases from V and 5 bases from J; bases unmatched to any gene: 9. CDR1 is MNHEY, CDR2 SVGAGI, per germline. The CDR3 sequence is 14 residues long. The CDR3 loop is CASSRAGQDYGYTF. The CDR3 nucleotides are TGTGCCAGCAGCCGTGCTGGACAGGATTATGGCTACACCTTC.

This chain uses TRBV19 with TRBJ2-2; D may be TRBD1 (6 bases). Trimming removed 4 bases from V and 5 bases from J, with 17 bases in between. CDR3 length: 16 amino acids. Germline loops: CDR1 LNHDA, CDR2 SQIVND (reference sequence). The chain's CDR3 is CASSTPGAGDTGELFF. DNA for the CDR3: TGTGCCAGTAGTACTCCCGGGGCAGGGGATACCGGGGAGCTGTTTTTT.

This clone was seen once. The CDR3 coding sequence is TGTGCCAGCAGCCAAGATTTAGGGGTAAACACTGAAGCTTTCTTT. Translating gives CASSQDLGVNTEAFF. The gene calls are TRBV4-2 and TRBJ1-1; D is possibly TRBD1 (5 bases). The germline V and J ends were trimmed by 0 bases and 2 bases, with 10 bases remaining between them. The length of the CDR3 is 15 residues. Germline V gene data show CDR1 as LGHNA and CDR2 as YNFKEQ.

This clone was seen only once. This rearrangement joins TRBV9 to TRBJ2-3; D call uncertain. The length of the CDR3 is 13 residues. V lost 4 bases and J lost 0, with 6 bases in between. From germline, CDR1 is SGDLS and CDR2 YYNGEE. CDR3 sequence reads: CASSPSSTDTQYF. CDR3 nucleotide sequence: TGTGCCAGCAGCCCTTCTAGCACAGATACGCAGTATTTT.

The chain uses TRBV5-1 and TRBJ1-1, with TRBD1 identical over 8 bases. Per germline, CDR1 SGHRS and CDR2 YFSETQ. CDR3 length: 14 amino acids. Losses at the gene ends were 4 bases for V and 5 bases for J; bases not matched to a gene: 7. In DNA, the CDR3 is TGCGCCAGCAGCGACCGGACAGGGCCTACTGAAGCTTTCTTT. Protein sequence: CASSDRTGPTEAFF.

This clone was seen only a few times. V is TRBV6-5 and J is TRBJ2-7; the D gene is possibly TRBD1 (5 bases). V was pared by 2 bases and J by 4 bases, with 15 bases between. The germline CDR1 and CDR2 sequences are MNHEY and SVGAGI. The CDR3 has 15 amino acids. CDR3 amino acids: CASSYAITQGYEQYF. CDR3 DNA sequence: TGTGCCAGCAGTTACGCGATAACTCAGGGATACGAGCAGTACTTC.

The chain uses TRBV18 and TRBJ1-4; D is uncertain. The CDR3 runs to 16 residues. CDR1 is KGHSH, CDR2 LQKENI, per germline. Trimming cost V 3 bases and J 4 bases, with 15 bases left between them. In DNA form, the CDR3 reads TGTGCCAGCTCACCCCCCGGGGAGGTCCTTAATGAAAAACTGTTTTTT. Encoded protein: CASSPPGEVLNEKLFF.

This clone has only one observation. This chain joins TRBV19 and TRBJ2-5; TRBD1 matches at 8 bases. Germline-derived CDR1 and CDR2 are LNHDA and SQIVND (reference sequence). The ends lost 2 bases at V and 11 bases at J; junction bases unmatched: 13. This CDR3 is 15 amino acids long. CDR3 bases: TGTGCCAGTAGTATACGGACAGGGACCCTGGGGGAGCAGTACTTC. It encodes CASSIRTGTLGEQYF.

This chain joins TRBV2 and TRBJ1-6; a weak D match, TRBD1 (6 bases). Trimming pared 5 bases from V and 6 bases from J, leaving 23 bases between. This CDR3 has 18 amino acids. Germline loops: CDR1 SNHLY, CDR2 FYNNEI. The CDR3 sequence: CASSKTDSTWGLNSPLHF. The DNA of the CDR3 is TGTGCCAGCAGTAAGACCGACAGTACCTGGGGGCTTAATTCACCCCTCCACTTT.

In DNA form, the CDR3 reads TGTGCCAGCAGGTTAGCGAGTTACAATGAGCAGTTCTTC. Encoded protein: CASRLASYNEQFF. V is TRBV6-6 and J is TRBJ2-1; D possibly corresponds to TRBD2 (5 bases). From germline, CDR1 is MNHNY and CDR2 SVGAGI (reference sequence). The V end was cut by 6 bases, the J end by 4 bases, with 10 bases between. CDR3 size: 13 residues.

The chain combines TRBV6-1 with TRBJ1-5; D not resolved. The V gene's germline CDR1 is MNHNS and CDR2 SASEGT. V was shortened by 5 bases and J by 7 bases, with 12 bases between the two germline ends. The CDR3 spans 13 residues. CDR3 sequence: CASSSRFGQPQHF. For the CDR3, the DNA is TGTGCCAGCAGTTCACGATTCGGGCAGCCCCAGCATTTT.

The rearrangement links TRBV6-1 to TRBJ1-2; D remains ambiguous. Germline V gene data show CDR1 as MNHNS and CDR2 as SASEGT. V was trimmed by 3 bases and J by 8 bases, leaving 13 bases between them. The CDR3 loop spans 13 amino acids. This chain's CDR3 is CASSEGGLRGYTF. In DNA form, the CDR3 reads TGTGCCAGCAGTGAGGGAGGGCTACGGGGCTACACCTTC.

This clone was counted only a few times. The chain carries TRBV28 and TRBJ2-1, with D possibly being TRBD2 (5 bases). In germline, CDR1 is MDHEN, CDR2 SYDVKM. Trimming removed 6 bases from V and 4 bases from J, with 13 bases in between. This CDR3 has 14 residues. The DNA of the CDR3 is TGTGCCAGCAGGGCCACGGGGAAATACAATGAGCAGTTCTTC. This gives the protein CASRATGKYNEQFF.

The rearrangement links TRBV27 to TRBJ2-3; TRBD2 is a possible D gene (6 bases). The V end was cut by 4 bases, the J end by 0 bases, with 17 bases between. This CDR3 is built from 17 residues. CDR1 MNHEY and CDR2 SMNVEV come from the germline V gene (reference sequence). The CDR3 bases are TGTGCCAGCAGTTCCAGTGCTAGCAGCGGGAGCACAGATACGCAGTATTTT. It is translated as CASSSSASSGSTDTQYF.

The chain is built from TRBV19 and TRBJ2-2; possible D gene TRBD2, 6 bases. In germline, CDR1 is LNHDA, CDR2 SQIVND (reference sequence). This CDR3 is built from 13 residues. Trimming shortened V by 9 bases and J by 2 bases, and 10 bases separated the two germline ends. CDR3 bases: TGTGCCAGCCAGGAGGGTAACACCGGGGAGCTGTTTTTT. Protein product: CASQEGNTGELFF.

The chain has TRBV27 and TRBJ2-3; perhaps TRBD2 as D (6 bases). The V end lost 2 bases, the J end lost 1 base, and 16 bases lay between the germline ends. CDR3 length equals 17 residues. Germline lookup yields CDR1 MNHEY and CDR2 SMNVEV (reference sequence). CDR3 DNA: TGTGCCAGCAGTTTACGCCCCGGGGGTACAGGCACAGATACGCAGTATTTT. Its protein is CASSLRPGGTGTDTQYF.

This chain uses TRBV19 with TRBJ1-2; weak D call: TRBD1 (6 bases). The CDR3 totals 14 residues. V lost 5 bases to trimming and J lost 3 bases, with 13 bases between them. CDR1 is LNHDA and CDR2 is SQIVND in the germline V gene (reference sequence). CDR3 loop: CASSSHRDYYGYTF. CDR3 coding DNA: TGTGCCAGTAGTTCGCACAGGGATTACTATGGCTACACCTTC.

As DNA, the CDR3 is TGTGCCAGCAGTCTGGGGGGGCACGGCAATCAGCCCCAGCATTTT. Amino acid sequence: CASSLGGHGNQPQHF. V is TRBV28 and J is TRBJ1-5, with D tentatively TRBD1 (6 bases). This CDR3 is built from 15 residues. Germline assignment: CDR1 MDHEN and CDR2 SYDVKM. Deletions cut 5 bases from V and 2 bases from J, with 13 bases between.

DNA for the CDR3: TGCGCCAGCAGCCAAGATAGCCAGGGGACTGAAGCTTTCTTT. Translated: CASSQDSQGTEAFF. The rearrangement uses TRBV4-1 and TRBJ1-1; D is possibly TRBD1 (6 bases). From germline, CDR1 is MGHRA and CDR2 YSYEKL. The CDR3 is 14 residues long. V was cut by 0 bases and J by 5 bases, with 10 bases left in between.

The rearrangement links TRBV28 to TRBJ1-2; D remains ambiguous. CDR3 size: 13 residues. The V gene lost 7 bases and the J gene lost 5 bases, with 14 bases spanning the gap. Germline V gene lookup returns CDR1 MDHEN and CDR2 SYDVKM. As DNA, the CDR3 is TGTGCCAGCATGTTGGCGGGATATTATGGCTACACCTTC. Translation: CASMLAGYYGYTF.

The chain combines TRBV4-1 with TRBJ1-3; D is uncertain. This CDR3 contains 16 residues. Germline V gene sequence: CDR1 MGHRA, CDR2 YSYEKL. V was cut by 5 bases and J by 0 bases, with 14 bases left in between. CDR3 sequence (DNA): TGCGCCAGCAGCGACTATAGCGGGCACTCTGGAAACACCATATATTTT. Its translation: CASSDYSGHSGNTIYF.

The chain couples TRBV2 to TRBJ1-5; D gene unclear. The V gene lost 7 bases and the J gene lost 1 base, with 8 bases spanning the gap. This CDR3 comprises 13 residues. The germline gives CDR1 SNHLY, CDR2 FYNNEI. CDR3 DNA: TGTGCCAGCAAGTTGGAGAGCAATCAGCCCCAGCATTTT. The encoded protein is CASKLESNQPQHF.

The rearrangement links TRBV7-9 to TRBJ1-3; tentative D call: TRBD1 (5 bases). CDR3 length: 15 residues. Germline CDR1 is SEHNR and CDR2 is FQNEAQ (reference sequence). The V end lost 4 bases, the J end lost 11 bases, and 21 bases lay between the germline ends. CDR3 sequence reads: CASSSGGARYGAIYF. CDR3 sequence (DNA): TGTGCCAGCAGCTCAGGCGGGGCCAGGTACGGCGCCATATATTTT.

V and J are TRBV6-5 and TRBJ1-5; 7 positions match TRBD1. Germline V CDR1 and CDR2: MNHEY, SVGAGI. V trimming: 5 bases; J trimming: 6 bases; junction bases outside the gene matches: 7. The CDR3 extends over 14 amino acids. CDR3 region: CASSRGGAGQPQHF. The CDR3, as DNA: TGTGCCAGCAGTAGAGGGGGCGCCGGTCAGCCCCAGCATTTT.

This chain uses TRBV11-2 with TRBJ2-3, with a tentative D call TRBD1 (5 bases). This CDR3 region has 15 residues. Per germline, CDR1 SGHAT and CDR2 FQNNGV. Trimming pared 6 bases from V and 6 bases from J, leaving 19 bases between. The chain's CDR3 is CASRIRQSSLDTQYF. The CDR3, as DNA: TGTGCCAGCAGAATAAGACAGTCCTCCCTGGATACGCAGTATTTT.